These 24 T cell receptor beta chains were sequenced from one sample in a study of blood T cell repertoires in COVID-19. The repertoire was sequenced with immunoSEQ multiplex PCR; TCRdb's copy has only in-frame clones and lacks some. The sample shows about 160,000 clones, 85% to 90% of them seen only once. Sequenced input: peripheral blood. These receptors all come from an elderly man with acute or convalescent COVID-19.

The V and J genes are TRBV18 and TRBJ2-2; 8 bases line up with TRBD1. CDR1 is KGHSH, CDR2 LQKENI, per germline. There are 17 residues in the CDR3. V lost 1 base, J lost 3 bases, and 7 bases stayed unmatched. The CDR3 nucleotides read TGTGCCAGCTCACCACTCTACAGGGGGTCTGACACCGGGGAGCTGTTTTTT. This sequence encodes CASSPLYRGSDTGELFF.

The genes are TRBV10-3 and TRBJ1-2; the D gene is possibly TRBD1 (5 bases). V gave up 2 bases and J gave up 4 bases, with 11 bases separating them. CDR3 length: 14 amino acids. CDR1 is ENHRY, CDR2 SYGVKD, per germline. The CDR3 nucleotides read TGTGCCATCAGTGAGGGGGCAGGGTTCTATGGCTACACCTTC. Protein product: CAISEGAGFYGYTF.

A few counts support this clone. The gene calls are TRBV5-4 and TRBJ2-4; tentative D call: TRBD1 (7 bases). The CDR3 is 13 residues long. V was clipped by 0 bases and J by 11 bases, with 12 bases between them. CDR1 is SGHNT and CDR2 is YYREEE in the germline V gene (reference sequence). This chain's CDR3 is CASSLGGGTVQYF. DNA for the CDR3: TGTGCCAGCAGCTTGGGTGGCGGGACAGTTCAGTACTTC.

This clone showed up just once. The V gene is TRBV19, the J gene TRBJ2-6; TRBD1 matches 7 bases. Trimming cost V 8 bases and J 2 bases; bases outside gene matches: 6. Germline values: CDR1 LNHDA, CDR2 SQIVND (reference sequence). The CDR3 consists of 15 residues. CDR3 amino acids: CASRQGGAGANVLTF. As DNA, the CDR3 is TGTGCCAGTCGACAGGGTGGCGCTGGGGCCAACGTCCTGACTTTC.

The CDR3 sequence: CASSDRRRQGGSPLHF. CDR3 DNA sequence: TGTGCCAGCAGCGATCGTAGGAGACAGGGCGGGTCACCCCTCCACTTT. The chain employs TRBV5-5 and TRBJ1-6, with 7 bases identical to TRBD1. Germline CDR1 is SGHKS and CDR2 is YYEKEE (reference sequence). The V and J ends lost 4 bases and 10 bases, in that order; junction bases with no gene match: 14. This CDR3 comprises 16 residues.

V is TRBV9 and J is TRBJ2-7; TRBD2 matches 14 bases. The V gene's germline CDR1 is SGDLS and CDR2 YYNGEE. Trimming removed 3 bases from V and 9 bases from J; junction bases left unmatched: 11. This CDR3 spans 16 amino acids. The CDR3 is CASSGRATSGREAQYF. The CDR3 nucleotides are TGTGCCAGCAGCGGTAGGGCGACTAGCGGGAGGGAGGCGCAGTACTTC.

The gene calls are TRBV7-2 and TRBJ2-7, with D tentatively TRBD1 (6 bases). Trimming shortened V by 1 base and J by 4 bases, and 14 bases separated the two germline ends. CDR1 is SGHTA, CDR2 FQGNSA, per germline. The CDR3 is 15 residues long. The chain's CDR3 is CASSLGQARVYEQYF. CDR3 coding DNA: TGTGCCAGCAGCTTAGGACAGGCAAGGGTATACGAGCAGTACTTC.

The chain couples TRBV18 to TRBJ1-1; D unclear. Trimming pared 6 bases from V and 3 bases from J, leaving 17 bases between. The CDR3 runs 15 residues. Germline CDR1 reads KGHSH; CDR2 reads LQKENI. The CDR3 spells CASSRTPGSHTEAFF. CDR3 nucleotides: TGTGCCAGCTCGCGGACTCCCGGTTCTCACACTGAAGCTTTCTTT.

The rearrangement uses TRBV21-1 and TRBJ2-3; the listed D gene, TRBD2, was not tested against the DNA. TRBV21-1 represents a pseudogene. CDR3 length equals 16 residues. The CDR3 DNA follows: TGTGCCAGCAGCAAAGGGCTAGCGGGGGGATCAGATACGCAGTATTTT. Translated, it gives CASSKGLAGGSDTQYF.

The chain has TRBV7-9 and TRBJ1-4, with TRBD1 as a possible D gene (5 bases). V lost 1 base and J 8 bases, leaving 11 bases between the germline ends. This CDR3 comprises 14 residues. Germline V lookup: CDR1 SEHNR, CDR2 FQNEAQ (reference sequence). CDR3 sequence: CASSLGQGAEKLFF. In DNA, the CDR3 is TGTGCCAGCAGCTTAGGCCAGGGCGCCGAAAAACTGTTTTTT.

This chain links TRBV5-6 with TRBJ2-1; D gene uncertain. Germline V gene lookup returns CDR1 SGHDT and CDR2 YYEEEE. The CDR3 has 11 residues. V lost 2 bases, J lost 9 bases, and 6 bases lay in between. In nucleotides, the CDR3 is TGTGCCAGCAGCTTCTCTAGTGAGCAGTTCTTC. It codes for CASSFSSEQFF.

This chain joins TRBV6-2 or TRBV6-3 and TRBJ1-1; 8 nucleotides line up with TRBD1. Germline assignment: CDR1 MNHEY and CDR2 SVGEGT. The CDR3 runs to 11 residues. J was trimmed by 9 bases and V by 6 bases; bases with no gene match: 3. The CDR3 DNA is TGTGCCAGCAGCACAGGGGGACAAGCTTTCTTT. This codes for CASSTGGQAFF.

V is TRBV28 and J is TRBJ1-5, with D maybe TRBD1 (6 bases). Per the germline V gene, CDR1 is MDHEN and CDR2 is SYDVKM. The CDR3 is made up of 16 amino acids. V shed 2 bases and J shed 5 bases, with 16 bases lying between them. The chain's CDR3 is CASSLAGVGEYQPQHF. The CDR3 coding sequence is TGTGCCAGCAGTTTAGCAGGGGTTGGGGAATATCAGCCCCAGCATTTT.

The V and J genes are TRBV28 and TRBJ1-3; D possibly corresponds to TRBD1 (6 bases). This CDR3 comprises 12 residues. Germline V CDR1 and CDR2: MDHEN, SYDVKM. V was trimmed by 10 bases and J by 0 bases, leaving 7 bases between them. CDR3 protein: CATQGSGNTIYF. In DNA, the CDR3 is TGTGCCACACAGGGCTCTGGAAACACCATATATTTT.

The genes are TRBV9 and TRBJ2-7, with 7 bases identical to TRBD1. CDR1 and CDR2 (germline): SGDLS, YYNGEE. This CDR3 is 15 amino acids long. V shed 2 bases and J 5 bases; nucleotides not matched to a gene: 10. The CDR3 DNA follows: TGTGCCAGCAGCGTTACCGGGACAGAAGTCCACGAGCAGTACTTC. Its protein is CASSVTGTEVHEQYF.

This chain joins TRBV18 and TRBJ2-5; 9 bases are a match to TRBD1. Looked up from germline, CDR1 is KGHSH and CDR2 is LQKENI. This CDR3 contains 15 residues. V lost 3 bases, J lost 5 bases, and 7 bases stayed unmatched. The CDR3 protein is CASSPPGTGMETQYF. DNA for the CDR3: TGTGCCAGCTCACCCCCTGGGACAGGGATGGAGACCCAGTACTTC.

J is TRBJ2-1 and V is TRBV7-2; TRBD2 agrees at 8 bases. The CDR3 loop spans 15 amino acids. Per the germline V gene, CDR1 is SGHTA and CDR2 is FQGNSA. After removal of 5 bases from V and 2 bases from J, the junction contained 5 bases not matched to a gene. The CDR3 DNA is TGTGCCAGCAGCACCAATAGCGGGGCCTACAATGAGCAGTTCTTC. Translated: CASSTNSGAYNEQFF.

The gene calls are TRBV5-1 and TRBJ2-7; the match to TRBD2 covers 7 bases. This CDR3 has 13 residues. Germline CDR1 is SGHRS and CDR2 is YFSETQ. The junction had 0 bases not matched to a gene; V was cut back by 1 base and J by 2 bases. CDR3 in DNA: TGCGCCAGCAGCTTGCGGGGGGCCTACGAGCAGTACTTC. Translating gives CASSLRGAYEQYF.

V usage is TRBV28 and J usage is TRBJ1-5, with D hard to call. Deletions cut 6 bases from V and 1 base from J, with 16 bases between. CDR1 is MDHEN, CDR2 SYDVKM, per germline. CDR3 length equals 16 residues. The CDR3 coding sequence is TGTGCCAGCAGGCGGGCGGGGAGGAAAAGCAATCAGCCCCAGCATTTT. Its translation: CASRRAGRKSNQPQHF. The whole variable domain, filled in from reference TRBV28 and TRBJ1-5, reads DVKVTQSSRYLVKRTGEKVFLECVQDMDHENMFWYRQDPGLGLRLIYFSYDVKMKEKGDIPEGYSVSREKKERFSLILESASTNQTSMYLCASRRAGRKSNQPQHFGDGTRLSIL.

The V call is TRBV24-1, the J call TRBJ2-1, with D tentatively TRBD2 (6 bases). The CDR3 contains 15 residues. With 3 bases removed from V and 9 bases from J, the gap between germline ends came to 17 bases. From germline, CDR1 is KGHDR and CDR2 SFDVKD. The DNA of the CDR3 is TGTGCCACCAGTGATCCGTCTGCGGGGCGAGGTGAGCAGTTCTTC. This translates into CATSDPSAGRGEQFF.

DNA for the CDR3: TGTGCCAGCAGCTTGGCACCGGGCTATGGCTACACCTTC. It is translated as CASSLAPGYGYTF. The chain links TRBV11-1 to TRBJ1-2; D is ambiguous. The CDR3 sequence is 13 residues long. CDR1 and CDR2 (germline): SGHAT, FQDESV (reference sequence). V was clipped by 3 bases and J by 4 bases, with 9 bases between them.

The chain joins TRBV7-4 to TRBJ2-2; possibly TRBD2 for D (6 bases). The CDR3 extends over 15 amino acids. V lost 10 bases and J lost 3, with 18 bases in between. Per the germline V gene, CDR1 is SGHVT and CDR2 is SQSDAQ. The CDR3 DNA reads as TGTGCCACCCCACCCCCGGACTATCACACCGGGGAGCTGTTTTTT. Protein product: CATPPPDYHTGELFF. The full variable domain, in which reference TRBV7-4 and TRBJ2-2 provide the parts outside the CDR3, is GAGVSQSPRYKVAKRGRDVALRCDSISGHVTLYWYRQTLGQGSEVLTYSQSDAQRDKSGRPSGRFSAERPERSVSTLKIQRTEQGDSAVYLCATPPPDYHTGELFFGEGSRLTVL.

This clone has just a few counts. The gene calls are TRBV27 and TRBJ1-6; D gene uncertain. Trimming took 5 bases from V and 10 from J, leaving 15 bases between them. This CDR3 contains 14 residues. Germline V gives CDR1 MNHEY, CDR2 SMNVEV (reference sequence). The CDR3 reads CASSAAGSWSPLHF. CDR3 nucleotide sequence: TGTGCCAGCAGTGCGGCGGGGTCATGGTCACCCCTCCACTTT.

In the case of this clone: A read error may account for a junction end that differs from germline. As DNA, the CDR3 is TGTGCTAGCAGCGAGACTAGCGGGGGGGCCGGTGAGACCCAGTACTTC. Amino acid sequence: CASSETSGGAGETQYF. The chain is built from TRBV7-7 and TRBJ2-5, with TRBD2 matching over 14 bases. Germline CDR1 and CDR2: SSHAT and FNYEAQ (reference sequence). The CDR3 sequence is 16 residues long. The entire variable domain, with the rest obtained from reference TRBV7-7 and TRBJ2-5, is as follows: GAGVSQSPRYKVTKRGQDVTLRCDPISSHATLYWYQQALGQGPEFLTYFNYEAQPDKSGLPSDRFSAERPEGSISTLTIQRTEQRDSAMYRCASSETSGGAGETQYFGPGTRLLVL.